The following is a TCR beta chain sequence with its context. At one end the junction does not follow the germline gene, possibly because of a read error. TCRdb called the PCR reads again in MiXCR, with one record for every CDR3 protein. The sample consists of about half a million distinct CDR3 sequences, about 22% of them appearing once. The data were obtained in a study of molecular identifiers for immune sequencing clone quantification. This CDR3 region has 13 residues. The specimen was naive CD8+ T cells from blood, with Jurkat cell RNA spiked in. Subset denoted: FACS-sorted CD8+CD4-CCR7+CD45RA+ naive T cells. The J gene is TRBJ2-1, the V gene TRBV5-3, with D perhaps being TRBD1 or TRBD2 (5 bases each). TRBV5-3 is labeled an ORF, and its function is uncertain. The clonotype was recovered from a human donor in good health. Some libraries in this study had Jurkat cell RNA spiked in. CDR3 coding DNA: TGTGCCAGCAGCTTTGAGGGACCCTATGAGCAGTTCTTC. Amino acid sequence: CASSFEGPYEQFF.